The 28 T cell receptor beta chains given below trace back to one sample, sequenced in a study of T cell responses to AZD1222 COVID-19 vaccine. Sequenced by immunoSEQ multiplex PCR; TCRdb stores in-frame clones only, minus some. The sample yields fewer than 50,000 clones, 60% to 85% seen once. Sequenced material: peripheral blood, taken on day 0 of AZD1222 vaccination. Source of these receptors: an adult in good health.

This clone was recorded a few times. V gene TRBV3-1 (or the pseudogene TRBV3-2) combines with J gene TRBJ1-1, with a possible D match to TRBD1 (6 bases). The length of the CDR3 is 14 residues. Trimming removed 4 bases at V and 4 bases at J, with 13 bases between. Germline V lookup: CDR1 LGHDT, CDR2 YNNKEL (reference sequence). Written as DNA, the CDR3 is TGTGCCAGCAGCCCGTACAGGGATGGCACTGAAGCTTTCTTT. This codes for CASSPYRDGTEAFF.

The chain uses TRBV24-1 and TRBJ2-2, with 9 bases matching TRBD1. This CDR3 comprises 15 residues. Trimming took 8 bases from V and 8 from J; bases not matched to a gene: 11. Per germline, CDR1 KGHDR and CDR2 SFDVKD. The DNA of the CDR3 is TGTGCCACCACCCGGGACAGGGATATGGGGGGGGAGCTGTTTTTT. Amino acid sequence: CATTRDRDMGGELFF.

This clone turned up a few times. V and J are TRBV28 and TRBJ1-1; no clear D. V shed 8 bases and J shed 7 bases, with 17 bases lying between them. Germline V gene sequence: CDR1 MDHEN, CDR2 SYDVKM. This CDR3 region has 13 residues. CDR3: CASAGMGLGEAFF. Here the CDR3 DNA reads TGTGCCAGCGCCGGGATGGGGTTAGGTGAAGCTTTCTTT.

The chain uses TRBV11-3 and TRBJ2-5; the D is unclear. The germline V and J ends were trimmed by 5 bases and 5 bases, with 9 bases remaining between them. CDR3 size: 12 residues. Germline CDR1 SGHNT, CDR2 YENEEA. CDR3 amino acids: CASSPNGETQYF. Here the CDR3 DNA reads TGTGCCAGCAGCCCTAACGGGGAGACCCAGTACTTC.

The V call is TRBV2, the J call TRBJ1-2; TRBD1 agrees at 12 bases. CDR1 and CDR2 (germline): SNHLY, FYNNEI. J lost 3 bases, V lost 7 bases, and 9 bases had no gene match. This CDR3 is built from 16 residues. Here the CDR3 reads CASTGDRGLLDYGYTF. The CDR3 bases are TGTGCCAGCACTGGGGACAGGGGGCTGCTAGACTATGGCTACACCTTC.

This chain uses TRBV2 with TRBJ1-1; the D is unclear. There are 11 residues in the CDR3. Trimming stripped 8 bases from V and 4 bases from J, with 8 bases between. Germline loops: CDR1 SNHLY, CDR2 FYNNEI. CDR3 DNA: TGTGCCAGCGATTTGTCCACTGAAGCTTTCTTT. Translated: CASDLSTEAFF.

This CDR3 reads CASSLEGHPVAPLHF. CDR3 nucleotide sequence: TGTGCCAGCAGCCTCGAGGGACACCCCGTCGCACCCCTCCACTTT. This chain connects TRBV6-5 to TRBJ1-6; perhaps TRBD1 as D (6 bases). The CDR3 has 15 residues. V lost 6 bases and J lost 11, with 20 bases in between. From germline, CDR1 is MNHEY and CDR2 SVGAGI.

The J gene is TRBJ2-2, the V gene TRBV6-1, with D hard to call. The V end was cut by 3 bases, the J end by 4 bases, with 12 bases between. Germline V lookup: CDR1 MNHNS, CDR2 SASEGT. This CDR3 region has 15 residues. The CDR3 here is CASSEFSRTTGELFF. DNA of the CDR3: TGTGCCAGCAGTGAGTTTTCAAGAACCACCGGGGAGCTGTTTTTT.

This chain links TRBV28 with TRBJ1-3; D is undetermined. The V and J ends lost 3 bases and 1 base respectively, with 13 bases between them. In germline, CDR1 is MDHEN, CDR2 SYDVKM. CDR3 length: 16 amino acids. In DNA, the CDR3 is TGTGCCAGCAGTTTTACTCCCCAGACGTCTGGAAACACCATATATTTT. It specifies CASSFTPQTSGNTIYF.

This clone was counted a few times. The chain employs TRBV7-6 and TRBJ1-5; D is unresolved. V was pared by 5 bases and J by 9 bases, with 20 bases between. Germline V gives CDR1 SGHVS, CDR2 FNYEAQ. The CDR3 covers 15 residues. CDR3 in DNA: TGTGCCAGCAGCCCAACCGTACAAGACTCTGTGCCCCAGCATTTT. Translating it yields CASSPTVQDSVPQHF.

The chain links TRBV19 to TRBJ1-6; D not certain. The length of the CDR3 is 16 residues. Germline CDR1 reads LNHDA; CDR2 reads SQIVND (reference sequence). Trimming pared 6 bases from V and 0 bases from J, leaving 12 bases between. The CDR3 bases are TGTGCCAGTAGCCGGACTGCTGACTCCTATAATTCACCCCTCCACTTT. Translated, it gives CASSRTADSYNSPLHF. Looking up the rest from reference TRBV19 and TRBJ1-6 gives the full variable domain: DGGITQSPKYLFRKEGQNVTLSCEQNLNHDAMYWYRQDPGQGLRLIYYSQIVNDFQKGDIAEGYSVSREKKESFPLTVTSAQKNPTAFYLCASSRTADSYNSPLHFGNGTRLTVT.

The J gene is TRBJ2-7, the V gene TRBV7-9; weak D call: TRBD1 (6 bases). This CDR3 is built from 12 residues. Germline CDR1 is SEHNR and CDR2 is FQNEAQ (reference sequence). V lost 4 bases, J lost 5 bases, and 9 bases lay in between. CDR3 sequence: CASSSQGHEQYF. For the CDR3, the DNA is TGTGCCAGCAGCTCACAGGGCCACGAGCAGTACTTC.

This clone has just a few counts. The chain combines TRBV7-9 with TRBJ1-4, with D possibly being TRBD1 (5 bases). V lost 4 bases to trimming and J lost 3 bases, with 15 bases between them. The V gene's germline CDR1 is SEHNR and CDR2 FQNEAQ (reference sequence). This CDR3 spans 16 amino acids. As DNA, the CDR3 is TGTGCCAGCAGCTCTGGCGAGGGGCAAGCTAATGAAAAACTGTTTTTT. This translates into CASSSGEGQANEKLFF.

Concerning this clone itself: Germline is not matched at one junction end, which may reflect a read error. This chain uses TRBV7-2 with TRBJ1-3; D might be TRBD1 (5 bases). Germline CDR1 reads SGHTA; CDR2 reads FQGNSA. This CDR3 has 13 residues. CDR3 residues: CASSFTFLGGIDF. The CDR3 coding sequence is TGTGCCAGCAGCTTCACTTTCTTGGGGGGGATTGATTTT.

V usage is TRBV7-3 and J usage is TRBJ2-1, with 7 bases aligning to TRBD1. This CDR3 contains 15 residues. Per germline, CDR1 SGHTA and CDR2 FQGTGA. Trimming took 4 bases from V and 0 from J; bases not matched to a gene: 3. CDR3: CASSWGQSSYNEQFF. CDR3 DNA: TGTGCCAGCAGCTGGGGACAGAGCTCCTACAATGAGCAGTTCTTC.

V is TRBV2 and J is TRBJ2-7; TRBD2 matches at 7 bases. The V gene end was trimmed by 7 bases and the J gene end by 3 bases; junction bases not matched to a gene: 9. The CDR3 contains 14 residues. Germline V gene data show CDR1 as SNHLY and CDR2 as FYNNEI. CDR3 region: CASTSGLGRYEQYF. Written as DNA, the CDR3 is TGTGCCAGCACTTCCGGACTAGGCCGCTACGAGCAGTACTTC.

The V and J genes are TRBV5-6 and TRBJ1-4, with D perhaps TRBD1 (5 bases). Trimming removed 3 bases at V and 7 bases at J, with 16 bases between. The germline V gene has CDR1 SGHDT and CDR2 YYEEEE. CDR3 length equals 15 residues. CDR3 nucleotides: TGTGCCAGCAGCTCGTGGTCCTCGGGGGGTGAAAAACTGTTTTTT. Its translation is CASSSWSSGGEKLFF.

The chain is built from TRBV6-6 and TRBJ1-2; no firm D call. CDR1 and CDR2 (germline): MNHNY, SVGAGI (reference sequence). Trimming removed 7 bases at V and 0 bases at J, with 12 bases between. The CDR3 runs 14 residues. CDR3 sequence reads: CASKDPPANYGYTF. In nucleotides, the CDR3 is TGTGCCAGCAAAGACCCCCCTGCTAACTATGGCTACACCTTC.

The V call is TRBV29-1, the J call TRBJ2-2; D gene uncertain. Germline assignment: CDR1 SQVTM and CDR2 ANQGSEA. Deletions cut 4 bases from V and 1 base from J, with 4 bases between. The CDR3 is made up of 12 amino acids. This chain's CDR3 is CSVAENTGELFF. As DNA, the CDR3 is TGCAGCGTTGCCGAGAACACCGGGGAGCTGTTTTTT.

The CDR3 DNA reads TGCGCCAGCAGCCAACTCAGACTAGGCGAGACCCAGTACTTC. Translation: CASSQLRLGETQYF. This chain links TRBV4-1 with TRBJ2-5, with D tentatively TRBD2 (6 bases). Looked up from germline, CDR1 is MGHRA and CDR2 is YSYEKL. Trimming removed 2 bases at V and 5 bases at J, with 12 bases between. CDR3 length: 14 amino acids.

V gene TRBV6-2 or TRBV6-3 combines with J gene TRBJ2-2; 13 nucleotides line up with TRBD2. J was trimmed by 5 bases and V by 2 bases; bases with no gene match: 8. This CDR3 comprises 18 residues. The germline V gene has CDR1 MNHEY and CDR2 SVGEGT. CDR3 nucleotide sequence: TGTGCCAGCAGTTACGGAAAAGGACTAGCGGGAGATACCGGGGAGCTGTTTTTT. Translated: CASSYGKGLAGDTGELFF.

J is TRBJ1-5 and V is TRBV11-2, with TRBD1 identical over 8 bases. The CDR3 is 13 amino acids. J was trimmed by 7 bases and V by 5 bases; bases with no gene match: 4. From germline, CDR1 is SGHAT and CDR2 FQNNGV. The CDR3 region is CASSLDRGQPQHF. The CDR3 bases are TGTGCCAGCAGCCTCGACAGGGGACAGCCCCAGCATTTT.

The rearrangement links TRBV7-9 to TRBJ2-1; a possible D gene is TRBD1 (5 bases). Germline CDR1 reads SEHNR; CDR2 reads FQNEAQ (reference sequence). The V end was cut by 2 bases, the J end by 8 bases, with 13 bases between. The CDR3 extends over 14 amino acids. CDR3 nucleotide sequence: TGTGCCAGCAGCTTATCAGGGCAGGTCGATGAGCAGTTCTTC. Its protein is CASSLSGQVDEQFF.

The chain joins TRBV6-5 to TRBJ1-1; 7 nucleotides line up with TRBD1. CDR3 length equals 14 residues. Germline CDR1 and CDR2: MNHEY and SVGAGI. The V segment lost 2 bases and the J segment 3 bases; nucleotides outside the gene matches: 3. The CDR3 region is CASSYEGAYTEAFF. The CDR3, as DNA: TGTGCCAGCAGTTACGAGGGGGCCTACACTGAAGCTTTCTTT.

The rearrangement uses TRBV18 and TRBJ1-3; no definite D call. The CDR3 loop spans 16 amino acids. The germline V and J ends were trimmed by 2 bases and 0 bases, with 11 bases remaining between them. Germline V gene data show CDR1 as KGHSH and CDR2 as LQKENI. The CDR3 coding sequence is TGTGCCAGCTCACCATGGACGGCCTCCTCTGGAAACACCATATATTTT. The encoded protein is CASSPWTASSGNTIYF.

The chain joins TRBV24-1 to TRBJ2-5; D is possibly TRBD2 (5 bases). Per the germline V gene, CDR1 is KGHDR and CDR2 is SFDVKD. The V end was cut by 5 bases, the J end by 2 bases, with 11 bases between. This CDR3 has 14 amino acids. The DNA for the CDR3 is TGTGCCACCAGTGTCGGAGGCCGACAAGAGACCCAGTACTTC. It specifies CATSVGGRQETQYF.

The CDR3 here is CASSKALITGNWDYEQYV. The CDR3 region has the DNA TGTGCCAGCAGCAAAGCTCTCATAACAGGGAACTGGGACTACGAGCAGTACGTC. This chain connects TRBV21-1 to TRBJ2-7; TRBD1, as called in the table, went unchecked against the DNA. TRBV21-1 represents a pseudogene. This CDR3 spans 18 amino acids.

The rearrangement links TRBV2 to TRBJ1-5; D is unclear. V was clipped by 6 bases and J by 7 bases, with 19 bases between them. Germline loops: CDR1 SNHLY, CDR2 FYNNEI. The CDR3 contains 15 residues. CDR3 DNA: TGTGCCAGCAGCCAAGAGTGGGGTGCGGAACAGCCCCAGCATTTT. Amino acids: CASSQEWGAEQPQHF.